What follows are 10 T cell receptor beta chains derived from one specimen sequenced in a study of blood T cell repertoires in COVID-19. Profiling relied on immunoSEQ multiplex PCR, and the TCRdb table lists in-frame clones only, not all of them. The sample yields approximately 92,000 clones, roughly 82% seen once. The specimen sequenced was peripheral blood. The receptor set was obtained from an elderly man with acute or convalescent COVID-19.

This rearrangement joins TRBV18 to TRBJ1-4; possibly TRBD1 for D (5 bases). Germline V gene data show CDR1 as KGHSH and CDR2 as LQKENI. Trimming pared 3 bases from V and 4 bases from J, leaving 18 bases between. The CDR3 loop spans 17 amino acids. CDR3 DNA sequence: TGTGCCAGCTCACCGGGCCCGGCGCGGGGACTTAATGAAAAACTGTTTTTT. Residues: CASSPGPARGLNEKLFF. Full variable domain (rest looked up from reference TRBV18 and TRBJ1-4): NAGVMQNPRHLVRRRGQEARLRCSPMKGHSHVYWYRQLPEEGLKFMVYLQKENIIDESGMPKERFSAEFPKEGPSILRIQQVVRGDSAAYFCASSPGPARGLNEKLFFGSGTQLSVL.

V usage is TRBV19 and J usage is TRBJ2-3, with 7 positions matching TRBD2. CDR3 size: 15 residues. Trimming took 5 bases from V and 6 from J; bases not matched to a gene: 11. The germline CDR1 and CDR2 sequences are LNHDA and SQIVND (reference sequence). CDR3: CASSSWRGSGDTQYF. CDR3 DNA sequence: TGTGCCAGTAGTTCCTGGCGGGGGTCCGGGGATACGCAGTATTTT.

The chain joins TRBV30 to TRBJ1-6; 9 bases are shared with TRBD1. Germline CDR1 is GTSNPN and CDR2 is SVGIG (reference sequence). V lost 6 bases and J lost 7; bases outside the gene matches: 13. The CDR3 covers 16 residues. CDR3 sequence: CACIGGGTGRNSPLHF. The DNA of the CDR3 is TGTGCCTGCATAGGGGGGGGGACAGGGAGAAATTCACCCCTCCACTTT.

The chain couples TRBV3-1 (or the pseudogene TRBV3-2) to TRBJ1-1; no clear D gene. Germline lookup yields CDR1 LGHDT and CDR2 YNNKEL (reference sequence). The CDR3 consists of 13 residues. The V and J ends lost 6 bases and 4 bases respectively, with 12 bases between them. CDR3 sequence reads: CASSQAPATEAFF. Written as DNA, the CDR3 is TGTGCCAGCAGTCAGGCCCCTGCCACTGAAGCTTTCTTT.

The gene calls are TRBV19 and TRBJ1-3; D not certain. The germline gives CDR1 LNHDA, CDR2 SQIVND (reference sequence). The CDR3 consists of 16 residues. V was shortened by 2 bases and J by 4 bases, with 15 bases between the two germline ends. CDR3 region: CASSISSGRLGNTIYF. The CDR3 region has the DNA TGTGCCAGTAGTATATCGTCGGGTCGTCTCGGAAACACCATATATTTT. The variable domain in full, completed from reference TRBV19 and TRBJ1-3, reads DGGITQSPKYLFRKEGQNVTLSCEQNLNHDAMYWYRQDPGQGLRLIYYSQIVNDFQKGDIAEGYSVSREKKESFPLTVTSAQKNPTAFYLCASSISSGRLGNTIYFGEGSWLTVV.

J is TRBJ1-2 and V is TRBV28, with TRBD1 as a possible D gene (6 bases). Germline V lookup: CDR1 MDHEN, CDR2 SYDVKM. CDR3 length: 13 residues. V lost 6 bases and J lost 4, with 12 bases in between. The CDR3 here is CASRTGTFYGYTF. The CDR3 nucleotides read TGTGCCAGCAGAACCGGGACATTCTATGGCTACACCTTC.

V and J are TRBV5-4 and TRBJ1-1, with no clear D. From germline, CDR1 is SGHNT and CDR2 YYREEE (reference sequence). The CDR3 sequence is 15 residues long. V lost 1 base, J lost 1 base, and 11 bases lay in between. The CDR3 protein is CASSLLGLRNTEAFF. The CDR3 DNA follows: TGTGCCAGCAGCTTGCTAGGACTGAGGAACACTGAAGCTTTCTTT. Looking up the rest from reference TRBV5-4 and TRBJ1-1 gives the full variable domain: ETGVTQSPTHLIKTRGQQVTLRCSSQSGHNTVSWYQQALGQGPQFIFQYYREEENGRGNFPPRFSGLQFPNYSSELNVNALELDDSALYLCASSLLGLRNTEAFFGQGTRLTVV.

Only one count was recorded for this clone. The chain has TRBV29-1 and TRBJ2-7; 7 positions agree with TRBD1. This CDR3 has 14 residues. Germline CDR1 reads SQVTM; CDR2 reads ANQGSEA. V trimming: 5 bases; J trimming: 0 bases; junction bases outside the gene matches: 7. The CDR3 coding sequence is TGCAGCGTTACACAGGGGACAAGCTCCTACGAGCAGTACTTC. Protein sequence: CSVTQGTSSYEQYF.

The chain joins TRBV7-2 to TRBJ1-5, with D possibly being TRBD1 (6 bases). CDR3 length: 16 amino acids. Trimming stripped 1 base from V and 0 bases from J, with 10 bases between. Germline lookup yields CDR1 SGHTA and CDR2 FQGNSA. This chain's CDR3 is CASSLGNRASNQPQHF. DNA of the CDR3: TGTGCCAGCAGCTTAGGGAACAGGGCTAGCAATCAGCCCCAGCATTTT.

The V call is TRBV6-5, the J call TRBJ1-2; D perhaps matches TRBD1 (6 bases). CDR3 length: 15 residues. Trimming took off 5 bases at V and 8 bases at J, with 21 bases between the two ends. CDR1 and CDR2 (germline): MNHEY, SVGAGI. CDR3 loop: CASSRLGGQLEGYTF. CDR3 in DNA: TGTGCCAGCAGTCGACTCGGGGGGCAGTTGGAAGGCTACACCTTC.